This TCR beta chain was retrieved from a study of blood T cell repertoires in COVID-19. Original analysis: Nucleated cell counts were estimated from reference gene primer amplification. TCRdb's table, derived via immunoSEQ multiplex PCR, lists solely in-frame clones and lacks some. V, J and clone size were drawn from that table, and D and trimming were deduced from the DNA. The sample lists 65,000 to 85,000 clones, about four fifths occurring once. V dropped 7 bases and J dropped 4 bases, with 23 bases sitting between them. This CDR3 spans 17 amino acids. Germline assignment: CDR1 SNHLY and CDR2 FYNNEI.

V gene TRBV2 combines with J gene TRBJ2-1; TRBD2 is a possible D gene (6 bases). Sequencing input: peripheral blood. This TCR was sampled from a woman at least 80 years old with active or convalescent COVID-19. CDR3 loop: CASMRDGRTWGYNEQFF. CDR3 nucleotides: TGTGCCAGCATGCGGGATGGGAGGACGTGGGGGTACAATGAGCAGTTCTTC.